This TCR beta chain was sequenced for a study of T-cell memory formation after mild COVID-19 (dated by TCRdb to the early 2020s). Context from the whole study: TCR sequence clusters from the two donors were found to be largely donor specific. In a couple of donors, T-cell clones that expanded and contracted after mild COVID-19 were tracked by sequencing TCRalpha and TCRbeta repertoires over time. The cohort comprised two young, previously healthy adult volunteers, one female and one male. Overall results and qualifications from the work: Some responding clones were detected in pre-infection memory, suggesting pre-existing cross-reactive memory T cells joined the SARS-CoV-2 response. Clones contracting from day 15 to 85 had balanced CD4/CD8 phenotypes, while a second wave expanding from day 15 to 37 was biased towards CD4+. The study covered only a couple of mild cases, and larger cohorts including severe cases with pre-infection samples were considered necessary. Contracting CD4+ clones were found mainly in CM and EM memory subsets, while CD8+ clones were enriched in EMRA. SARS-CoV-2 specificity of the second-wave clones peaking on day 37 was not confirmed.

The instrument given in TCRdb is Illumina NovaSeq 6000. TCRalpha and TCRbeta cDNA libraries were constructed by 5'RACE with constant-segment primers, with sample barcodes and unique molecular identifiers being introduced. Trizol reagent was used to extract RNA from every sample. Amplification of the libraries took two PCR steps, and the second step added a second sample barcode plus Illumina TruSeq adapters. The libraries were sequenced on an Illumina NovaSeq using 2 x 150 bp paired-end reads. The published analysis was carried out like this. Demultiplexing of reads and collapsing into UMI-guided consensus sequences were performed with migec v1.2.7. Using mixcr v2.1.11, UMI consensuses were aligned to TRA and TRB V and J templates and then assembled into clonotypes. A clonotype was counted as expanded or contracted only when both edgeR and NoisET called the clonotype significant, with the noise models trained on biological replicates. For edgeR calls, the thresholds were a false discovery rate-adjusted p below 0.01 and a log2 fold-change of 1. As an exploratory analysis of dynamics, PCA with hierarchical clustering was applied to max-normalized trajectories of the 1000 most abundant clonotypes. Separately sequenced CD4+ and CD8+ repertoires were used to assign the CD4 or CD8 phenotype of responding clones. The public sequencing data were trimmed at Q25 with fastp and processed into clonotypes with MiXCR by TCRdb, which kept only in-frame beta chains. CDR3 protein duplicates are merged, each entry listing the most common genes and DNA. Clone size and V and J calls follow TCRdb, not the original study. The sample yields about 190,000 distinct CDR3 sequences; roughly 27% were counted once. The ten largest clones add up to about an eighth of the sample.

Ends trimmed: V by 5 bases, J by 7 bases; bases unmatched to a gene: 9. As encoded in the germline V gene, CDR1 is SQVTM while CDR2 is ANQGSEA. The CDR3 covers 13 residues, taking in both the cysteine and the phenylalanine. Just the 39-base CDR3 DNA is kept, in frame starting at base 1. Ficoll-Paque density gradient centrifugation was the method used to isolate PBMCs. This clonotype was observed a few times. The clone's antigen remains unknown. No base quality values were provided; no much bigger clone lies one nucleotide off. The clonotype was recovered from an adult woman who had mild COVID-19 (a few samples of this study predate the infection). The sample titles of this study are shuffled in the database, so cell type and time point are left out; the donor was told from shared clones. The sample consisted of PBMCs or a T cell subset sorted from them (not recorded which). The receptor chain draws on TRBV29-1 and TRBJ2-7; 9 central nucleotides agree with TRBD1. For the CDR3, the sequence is CSVPGQGSTEQYF. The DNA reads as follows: TGCAGCGTTCCGGGACAGGGTTCGACGGAGCAGTACTTC.